Below are 24 T cell receptor beta chains sequenced from a single sample in a study of cytomegalovirus exposure and HLA in healthy donors. This PCR relied on a set of 60 Vbeta primers and 13 Jbeta primers. TCRdb keeps only in-frame clones here, not all; method: immunoSEQ multiplex PCR. The sample carries about 120,000 clones, 55% to 75% recorded once. Material for sequencing was PBMCs. These receptors all stem from a woman between 40 and 55 years old in good health and CMV-seropositive.

CDR3 sequence reads: CASSQGGGTGGEKLFF. The DNA of the CDR3 is TGTGCCAGCAGCCAAGGAGGAGGGACAGGGGGTGAAAAACTGTTTTTT. This sequence joins TRBV4-2 and TRBJ1-4; 11 bases align to TRBD1. J lost 7 bases, V lost 1 base, and 5 bases had no gene match. The CDR3 is made up of 16 amino acids. Germline V gene data show CDR1 as LGHNA and CDR2 as YNFKEQ.

This chain connects TRBV6-5 to TRBJ2-1; 8 bases map to TRBD2. The V segment lost 8 bases and the J segment 0 bases; nucleotides outside the gene matches: 3. Germline values: CDR1 MNHEY, CDR2 SVGAGI. CDR3 length: 14 residues. The CDR3 region is CASREGSSYNEQFF. The CDR3 DNA reads as TGTGCCAGCCGGGAGGGGAGCTCCTACAATGAGCAGTTCTTC.

This clone was observed once. The gene calls are TRBV9 and TRBJ2-1, with 8 nucleotides matching TRBD1. Germline V lookup: CDR1 SGDLS, CDR2 YYNGEE. This CDR3 is 14 amino acids long. V dropped 3 bases and J dropped 12; count of bases not matched to a gene: 11. CDR3 protein: CASSGDRWSLGQFF. CDR3 nucleotides: TGTGCCAGCAGCGGGGACAGGTGGTCACTGGGGCAGTTCTTC.

This chain links TRBV6-5 with TRBJ2-2; a possible D gene is TRBD2 (6 bases). CDR3 length equals 15 residues. V lost 6 bases to trimming and J lost 4 bases, with 15 bases between them. Germline CDR1 MNHEY, CDR2 SVGAGI. This CDR3 is CASSKGLAPTGELFF. The CDR3, as DNA: TGTGCCAGCAGCAAGGGGCTAGCGCCCACCGGGGAGCTGTTTTTT.

V is TRBV28 and J is TRBJ1-1, with D unclear. Trimming cost V 5 bases and J 4 bases, with 14 bases left between them. The CDR3 loop spans 14 amino acids. CDR1 and CDR2 from the germline V gene are MDHEN and SYDVKM. The CDR3 loop reads CASSPPLGITEAFF. The DNA for the CDR3 is TGTGCCAGCAGTCCCCCACTCGGGATCACTGAAGCTTTCTTT.

This clone was recorded only once. A read error may produce the germline difference seen at one junction end. In nucleotides, the CDR3 is TGTGCCGGCAGATCTACTCCGGGAGAACTGTTTTTT. Protein sequence: CAGRSTPGELFF. V usage is TRBV11-1 and J usage is TRBJ1-4; D gene uncertain. Per germline, CDR1 SGHAT and CDR2 FQDESV (reference sequence). The CDR3 has 12 residues.

The CDR3 spells CASSFRGRDEKLFF. In nucleotides, the CDR3 is TGTGCCAGCAGCTTTAGGGGGAGGGATGAAAAACTGTTTTTT. The chain employs TRBV11-2 and TRBJ1-4; a possible D gene is TRBD1 (6 bases). The CDR3 has 14 residues. CDR1 is SGHAT, CDR2 FQNNGV, per germline. Trimming took off 3 bases at V and 6 bases at J, with 11 bases between the two ends.

The chain couples TRBV5-4 to TRBJ1-4, with a possible D match to TRBD1 (5 bases). Germline values: CDR1 SGHNT, CDR2 YYREEE (reference sequence). CDR3 size: 16 residues. V lost 3 bases and J lost 7, with 19 bases in between. CDR3 in DNA: TGTGCCAGCAGCTCGTCCCGGGGACCTAGCGGTGAAAAACTGTTTTTT. Its protein is CASSSSRGPSGEKLFF.

The chain is built from TRBV19 and TRBJ2-1; TRBD2 aligns across 13 bases. CDR3 length: 16 amino acids. Germline V gene data show CDR1 as LNHDA and CDR2 as SQIVND (reference sequence). With V trimmed by 6 bases and J by 8 bases, 10 bases remained unmatched. The CDR3: CASSTTGLAGLYEQFF. The CDR3, as DNA: TGTGCCAGTAGCACAACGGGACTAGCGGGACTCTATGAGCAGTTCTTC.

The chain recombines TRBV15 with TRBJ2-1; TRBD1 agrees at 7 bases. Unmatched junction bases numbered 8, after V lost 0 bases and J lost 12 bases. The CDR3 sequence is 14 residues long. Looked up from germline, CDR1 is LNHNV and CDR2 is YYDKDF (reference sequence). The CDR3: CATSRDTDREWQFF. CDR3 bases: TGTGCCACCAGCAGAGATACTGACAGGGAATGGCAGTTCTTC. Looking up the rest from reference TRBV15 and TRBJ2-1 gives the full variable domain: DAMVIQNPRYQVTQFGKPVTLSCSQTLNHNVMYWYQQKSSQAPKLLFHYYDKDFNNEADTPDNFQSRRPNTSFCFLDIRSPGLGDTAMYLCATSRDTDREWQFFGPGTRLTVL.

This rearrangement joins TRBV30 to TRBJ2-7, with D perhaps matching TRBD2 (5 bases). The CDR3 is 13 residues long. CDR1 GTSNPN and CDR2 SVGIG come from the germline V gene (reference sequence). With 3 bases removed from V and 6 bases from J, the gap between germline ends came to 15 bases. CDR3 sequence: CAWSYQTEGEQYF. CDR3 in DNA: TGTGCCTGGAGCTACCAGACCGAGGGCGAGCAGTACTTC.

This clone was recorded a few times. This chain connects TRBV28 to TRBJ1-4; maybe TRBD1 (6 bases). Per germline, CDR1 MDHEN and CDR2 SYDVKM. This CDR3 comprises 16 residues. V dropped 5 bases and J dropped 7 bases, with 20 bases sitting between them. The CDR3 region has the DNA TGTGCCAGCAGTAGGGATACAGGGATGAAGAGTGAAAAACTGTTTTTT. Translation gives CASSRDTGMKSEKLFF.

The chain links TRBV4-2 to TRBJ2-1; D not certain. The CDR3 contains 12 residues. Per the germline V gene, CDR1 is LGHNA and CDR2 is YNFKEQ. Trimming took off 4 bases at V and 7 bases at J, with 8 bases between the two ends. The CDR3: CASSPTRNEQFF. The CDR3 coding sequence is TGTGCCAGCAGCCCCACTCGTAATGAGCAGTTCTTC.

This clone was detected only once. This chain joins TRBV5-4 and TRBJ1-1; D uncertain. There are 12 residues in the CDR3. Trimming pared 1 base from V and 4 bases from J, leaving 5 bases between. From germline, CDR1 is SGHNT and CDR2 YYREEE (reference sequence). Here the CDR3 reads CASSLSGTEAFF. CDR3 bases: TGTGCCAGCAGCTTGTCGGGCACTGAAGCTTTCTTT. The full variable domain, in which reference TRBV5-4 and TRBJ1-1 provide the parts outside the CDR3, is ETGVTQSPTHLIKTRGQQVTLRCSSQSGHNTVSWYQQALGQGPQFIFQYYREEENGRGNFPPRFSGLQFPNYSSELNVNALELDDSALYLCASSLSGTEAFFGQGTRLTVV.

The chain carries TRBV7-9 and TRBJ2-1, with 13 bases identical to TRBD2. Unmatched junction bases numbered 10, after V lost 6 bases and J lost 2 bases. This CDR3 is built from 18 residues. CDR1 is SEHNR, CDR2 FQNEAQ, per germline (reference sequence). DNA of the CDR3: TGTGCCAGCAGTCCCCTCACTAGCGGGAGGGCCCCCTACAATGAGCAGTTCTTC. It specifies CASSPLTSGRAPYNEQFF.

The genes are TRBV4-3 and TRBJ2-3, with a weak D call TRBD2 (5 bases). V lost 1 base and J lost 0, with 11 bases in between. The germline CDR1 and CDR2 sequences are LGHNA and YSLEER. CDR3 length: 16 residues. CDR3 sequence reads: CASSQGSGPSTDTQYF. DNA of the CDR3: TGCGCCAGCAGCCAAGGGAGCGGACCTAGCACAGATACGCAGTATTTT.

This clone was recorded a few times. V usage is TRBV11-1 and J usage is TRBJ2-7; 13 positions match TRBD2. The trim removed 5 bases at V and 4 bases at J, leaving 8 bases unmatched. The CDR3 runs to 16 residues. Germline CDR1 and CDR2: SGHAT and FQDESV (reference sequence). The CDR3 DNA reads TGTGCCAGCAGCATGGGACTAGCGGGAAATAGGTACGAGCAGTACTTC. Protein sequence: CASSMGLAGNRYEQYF.

The chain has TRBV2 and TRBJ2-4, with 9 bases identical to TRBD1. V shed 6 bases and J 2 bases; nucleotides not matched to a gene: 5. Germline V gene data show CDR1 as SNHLY and CDR2 as FYNNEI. The CDR3 sequence is 15 residues long. The CDR3 DNA reads as TGTGCCAGCAGAGGGACAGGGTTGCCCAAAAACATTCAGTACTTC. Translated: CASRGTGLPKNIQYF. Full variable domain (missing parts from reference TRBV2 and TRBJ2-4): EPEVTQTPSHQVTQMGQEVILRCVPISNHLYFYWYRQILGQKVEFLVSFYNNEISEKSEIFDDQFSVERPDGSNFTLKIRSTKLEDSAMYFCASRGTGLPKNIQYFGAGTRLSVL.

The gene calls are TRBV5-4 and TRBJ2-3; 7 nucleotides line up with TRBD2. Germline-derived CDR1 and CDR2 are SGHNT and YYREEE (reference sequence). This CDR3 comprises 16 residues. J was trimmed by 0 bases and V by 2 bases; bases with no gene match: 6. The CDR3 sequence is CASSLGREGSTDTQYF. Here the CDR3 DNA reads TGTGCCAGCAGCTTAGGGAGGGAGGGGAGCACAGATACGCAGTATTTT.

V and J are TRBV18 and TRBJ2-1; perhaps TRBD2 as D (6 bases). Trimming shortened V by 1 base and J by 8 bases, and 18 bases separated the two germline ends. CDR1 and CDR2 from the germline V gene are KGHSH and LQKENI. The CDR3 length is 16 residues. In DNA, the CDR3 is TGTGCCAGCTCACCACGGGCCGGGGGTAGTTTGGATGAGCAGTTCTTC. Its translation is CASSPRAGGSLDEQFF.

DNA for the CDR3: TGTGCCACCAGCAGGGACAGACCTAATGAAAAACTGTTTTTT. Translation gives CATSRDRPNEKLFF. The chain uses TRBV15 and TRBJ1-4, with D perhaps TRBD1 (6 bases). V was trimmed by 3 bases and J by 3 bases, leaving 8 bases between them. Germline V gene sequence: CDR1 LNHNV, CDR2 YYDKDF (reference sequence). The CDR3 has 14 amino acids.

The chain combines TRBV29-1 with TRBJ1-3; D is ambiguous. The CDR3 spans 14 residues. Deletions cut 7 bases from V and 2 bases from J, with 15 bases between. Germline V gene sequence: CDR1 SQVTM, CDR2 ANQGSEA. The CDR3 spells CSATDRAAGNTIYF. CDR3 sequence (DNA): TGCAGCGCTACCGATAGAGCCGCTGGAAACACCATATATTTT.

The chain combines TRBV5-1 with TRBJ2-7; TRBD1 aligns across 10 bases. The CDR3 has 15 residues. Trimming at V came to 4 bases and at J to 0 bases, leaving 4 bases not matched to a gene. Germline loops: CDR1 SGHRS, CDR2 YFSETQ. In nucleotides, the CDR3 is TGCGCCAGCAGCCTCTGGACAGGGGGCTCCTACGAGCAGTACTTC. Its protein product is CASSLWTGGSYEQYF.

In this sample, this clone turned up a few times. This rearrangement joins TRBV29-1 to TRBJ2-3; 7 positions agree with TRBD1. V trimming: 8 bases; J trimming: 3 bases; junction bases outside the gene matches: 5. The germline V gene has CDR1 SQVTM and CDR2 ANQGSEA. The length of the CDR3 is 12 residues. CDR3 region: CSIGTVTDTQYF. The CDR3 DNA sequence: TGCAGCATAGGGACAGTTACAGATACGCAGTATTTT.